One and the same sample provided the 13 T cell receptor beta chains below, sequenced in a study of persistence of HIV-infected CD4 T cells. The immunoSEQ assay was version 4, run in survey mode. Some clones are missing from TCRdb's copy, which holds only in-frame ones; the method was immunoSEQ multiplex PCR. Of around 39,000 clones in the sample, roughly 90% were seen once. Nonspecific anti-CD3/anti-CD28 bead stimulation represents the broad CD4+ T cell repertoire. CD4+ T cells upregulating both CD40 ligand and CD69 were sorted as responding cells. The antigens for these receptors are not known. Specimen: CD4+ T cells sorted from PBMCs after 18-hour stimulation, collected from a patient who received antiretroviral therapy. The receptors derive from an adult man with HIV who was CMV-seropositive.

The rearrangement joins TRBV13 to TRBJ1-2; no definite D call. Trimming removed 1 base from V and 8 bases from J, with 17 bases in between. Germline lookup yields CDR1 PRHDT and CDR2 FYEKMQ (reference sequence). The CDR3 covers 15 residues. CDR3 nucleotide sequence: TGTGCCAGCAGCTTAGAAGTTACTAAAGCCTTGGGCTACACCTTC. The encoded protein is CASSLEVTKALGYTF.

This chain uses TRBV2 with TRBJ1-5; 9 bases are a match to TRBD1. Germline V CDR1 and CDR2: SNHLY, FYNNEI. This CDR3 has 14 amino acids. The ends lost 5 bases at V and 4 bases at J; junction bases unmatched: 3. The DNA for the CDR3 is TGTGCCAGCAGTAGGGACAGGGTGAATCAGCCCCAGCATTTT. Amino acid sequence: CASSRDRVNQPQHF.

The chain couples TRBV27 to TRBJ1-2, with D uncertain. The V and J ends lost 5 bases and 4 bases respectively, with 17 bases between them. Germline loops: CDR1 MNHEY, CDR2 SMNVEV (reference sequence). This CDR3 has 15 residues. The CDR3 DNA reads TGTGCCAGCAGTCCCGGGTCCTCCCGGACCTATGGCTACACCTTC. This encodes CASSPGSSRTYGYTF.

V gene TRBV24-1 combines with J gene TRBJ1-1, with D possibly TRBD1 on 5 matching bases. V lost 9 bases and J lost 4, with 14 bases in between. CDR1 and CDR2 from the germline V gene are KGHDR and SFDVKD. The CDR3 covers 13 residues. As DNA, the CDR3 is TGTGCCACCTCCCGTACAGGTGGCACTGAAGCTTTCTTT. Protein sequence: CATSRTGGTEAFF.

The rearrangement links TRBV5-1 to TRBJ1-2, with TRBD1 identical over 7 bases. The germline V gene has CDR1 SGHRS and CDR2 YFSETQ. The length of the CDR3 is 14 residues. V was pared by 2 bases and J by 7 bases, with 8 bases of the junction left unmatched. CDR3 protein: CASSFGTANSGYTF. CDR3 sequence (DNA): TGCGCCAGCAGCTTCGGGACAGCGAACAGTGGCTACACCTTC.

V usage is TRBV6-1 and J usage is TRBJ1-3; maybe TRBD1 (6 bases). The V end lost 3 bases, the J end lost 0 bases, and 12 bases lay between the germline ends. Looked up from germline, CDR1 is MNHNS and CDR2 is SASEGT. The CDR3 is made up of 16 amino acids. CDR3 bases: TGTGCCAGCAGTGATCCAGGGGCTATCTCTGGAAACACCATATATTTT. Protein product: CASSDPGAISGNTIYF.

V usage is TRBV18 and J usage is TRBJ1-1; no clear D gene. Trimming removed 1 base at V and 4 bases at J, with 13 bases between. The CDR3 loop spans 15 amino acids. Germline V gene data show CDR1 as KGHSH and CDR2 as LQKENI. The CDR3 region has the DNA TGTGCCAGCTCACCACAGGGTTGGACGGGCACTGAAGCTTTCTTT. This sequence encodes CASSPQGWTGTEAFF.

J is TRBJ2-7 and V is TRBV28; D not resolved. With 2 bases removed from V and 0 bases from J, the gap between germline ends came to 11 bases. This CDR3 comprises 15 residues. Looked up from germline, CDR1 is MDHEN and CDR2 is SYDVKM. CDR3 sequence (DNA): TGTGCCAGCAGTTTACGGATAGTTCACTCCTACGAGCAGTACTTC. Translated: CASSLRIVHSYEQYF. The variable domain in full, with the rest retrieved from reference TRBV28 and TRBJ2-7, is DVKVTQSSRYLVKRTGEKVFLECVQDMDHENMFWYRQDPGLGLRLIYFSYDVKMKEKGDIPEGYSVSREKKERFSLILESASTNQTSMYLCASSLRIVHSYEQYFGPGTRLTVT.

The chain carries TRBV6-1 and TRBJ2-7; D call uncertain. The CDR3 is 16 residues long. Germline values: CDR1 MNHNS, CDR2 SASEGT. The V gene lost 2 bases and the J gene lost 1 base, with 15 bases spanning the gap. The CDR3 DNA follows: TGTGCCAGCAGTGAATTAGTACAGAACCCTTCCTACGAGCAGTACTTC. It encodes CASSELVQNPSYEQYF.

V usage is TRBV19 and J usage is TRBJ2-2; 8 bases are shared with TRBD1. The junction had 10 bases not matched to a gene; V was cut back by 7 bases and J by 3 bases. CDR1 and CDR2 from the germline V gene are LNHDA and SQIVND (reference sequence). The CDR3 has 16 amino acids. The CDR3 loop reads CASIPLDRVDTGELFF. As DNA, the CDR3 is TGTGCCAGTATACCACTGGACAGGGTTGACACCGGGGAGCTGTTTTTT.

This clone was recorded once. Written as DNA, the CDR3 is TGTGCCACCAGTGAGTCCGCGGGCCTAGAGCAGTTCTTC. Amino acid sequence: CATSESAGLEQFF. The chain couples TRBV24-1 to TRBJ2-1; D possibly corresponds to TRBD2 (5 bases). Germline assignment: CDR1 KGHDR and CDR2 SFDVKD. The CDR3 contains 13 residues. Trimming removed 4 bases at V and 10 bases at J, with 13 bases between.

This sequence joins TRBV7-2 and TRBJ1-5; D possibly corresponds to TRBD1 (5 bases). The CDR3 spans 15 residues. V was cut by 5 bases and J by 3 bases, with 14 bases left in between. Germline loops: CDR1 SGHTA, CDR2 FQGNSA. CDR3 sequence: CASSPSAGANQPQHF. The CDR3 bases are TGTGCCAGCAGCCCGTCTGCCGGGGCCAATCAGCCCCAGCATTTT.

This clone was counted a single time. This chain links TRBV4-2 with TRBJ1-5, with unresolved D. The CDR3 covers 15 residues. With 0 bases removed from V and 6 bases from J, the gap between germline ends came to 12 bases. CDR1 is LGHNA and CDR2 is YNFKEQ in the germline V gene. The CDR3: CASSQDEGGSQPQHF. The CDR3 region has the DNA TGTGCCAGCAGCCAAGATGAGGGAGGAAGTCAGCCCCAGCATTTT.